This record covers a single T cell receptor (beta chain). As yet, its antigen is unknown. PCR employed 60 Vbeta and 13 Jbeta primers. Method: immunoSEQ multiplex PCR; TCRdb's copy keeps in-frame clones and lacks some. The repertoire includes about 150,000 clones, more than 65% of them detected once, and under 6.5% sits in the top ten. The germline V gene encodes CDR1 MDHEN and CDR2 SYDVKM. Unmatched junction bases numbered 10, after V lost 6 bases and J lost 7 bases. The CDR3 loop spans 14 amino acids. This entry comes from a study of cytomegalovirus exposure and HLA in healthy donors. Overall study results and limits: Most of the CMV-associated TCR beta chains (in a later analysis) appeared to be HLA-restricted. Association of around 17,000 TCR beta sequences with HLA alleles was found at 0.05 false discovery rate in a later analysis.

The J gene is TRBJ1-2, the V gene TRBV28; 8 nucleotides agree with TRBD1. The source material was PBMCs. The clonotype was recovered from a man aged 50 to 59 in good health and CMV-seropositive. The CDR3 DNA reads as TGTGCCAGCAGAATGACAGGGGTGTCTGGTGGCTACACCTTC. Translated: CASRMTGVSGGYTF.